A selection of T cell receptor beta chains follows, all from one sample in a study of beta chain features in type 1 diabetes. Repertoires were generated with immunoSEQ multiplex PCR, while TCRdb's copy carries only in-frame clones and drops some. Of more than 550,000 clones listed, about 14% were seen once; the top ten hold just under 0.04%. Sequencing was performed on naive CD4+ T cells from blood. These receptor sequences come from a man younger than 35 with type 1 diabetes. CDR3s include the opening cysteine and the closing phenylalanine or tryptophan. Each record gives: V gene, clone size, J gene, D gene, CDR3 protein, CDR3 DNA. The D gene is left open where the match is weak. Some rows have no size entry. The others give once, few or many, or a class for an expanded clone.

TRBV9	few	TRBJ2-7	-	CASSVESRDDEQYF	TGTGCCAGCAGCGTAGAAAGCAGGGACGACGAGCAGTACTTC
TRBV14	-	TRBJ1-1	-	CASSQGMNTEAFF	TGTGCCAGCAGCCAAGGGATGAACACTGAAGCTTTCTTT
TRBV30	few	TRBJ2-5	TRBD2	CAWKGLAGGPQETQYF	TGTGCCTGGAAGGGACTAGCGGGGGGGCCCCAAGAGACCCAGTACTTC
TRBV9	-	TRBJ1-2	-	CASSATRNYGYTF	TGTGCCAGCAGCGCGACTCGGAACTATGGCTACACCTTC
TRBV7-9	few	TRBJ1-1	-	CASSLARGLRTEAFF	TGTGCCAGCAGCTTAGCACGGGGCCTAAGGACTGAAGCTTTCTTT
TRBV5-1	few	TRBJ2-1	TRBD2	CASSLERLAGGNNEQFF	TGCGCCAGCAGCTTGGAACGACTAGCCGGAGGAAACAATGAGCAGTTCTTC
TRBV30	-	TRBJ1-2	-	CAWSVGFYGYTF	TGTGCCTGGAGTGTTGGGTTCTATGGCTACACCTTC
TRBV9	-	TRBJ2-2	TRBD2	CASSVAGLAGNGELFF	TGTGCCAGCAGCGTAGCTGGACTAGCGGGGAACGGGGAGCTGTTTTTT
TRBV25-1	-	TRBJ2-1	-	CASSPRPLANEQFF	TGTGCCAGCAGCCCCCGACCATTAGCCAATGAGCAGTTCTTC
TRBV5-1	few	TRBJ2-5	-	CASSLEGGEETQYF	TGCGCCAGCAGCTTGGAGGGAGGCGAAGAGACCCAGTACTTC
TRBV30	-	TRBJ2-7	-	CAWGDLRSSYEQYF	TGTGCCTGGGGGGACTTAAGGAGCTCCTACGAGCAGTACTTC
TRBV7-9	few	TRBJ2-7	-	CASSLAVFSEQYF	TGTGCCAGCAGCTTAGCCGTCTTTAGCGAGCAGTACTTC
TRBV5-1	-	TRBJ1-4	-	CASRRQLATNEKLFF	TGCGCCAGCAGAAGACAGCTCGCAACTAATGAAAAACTGTTTTTT
TRBV30	few	TRBJ1-5	-	CAWSLGPNQPQHF	TGTGCCTGGTCCCTAGGGCCTAATCAGCCCCAGCATTTT
TRBV11-2	few	TRBJ2-2	TRBD2	CASNILGTRYTGELFF	TGTGCCAGCAACATCCTAGGGACTAGATATACCGGGGAGCTGTTTTTT
TRBV10-3	few	TRBJ2-5	TRBD2	CAISEIAGVEETQYF	TGTGCCATCAGTGAGATAGCGGGAGTTGAGGAGACCCAGTACTTC
TRBV4-2	few	TRBJ2-1	-	CASSLRLDNEQFF	TGTGCCAGCAGCCTCCGACTAGATAATGAGCAGTTCTTC
TRBV27	few	TRBJ2-2	-	CASSLGSHGTGELFF	TGTGCCAGCAGTCTAGGGTCCCACGGCACCGGGGAGCTGTTTTTT
TRBV6-1	few	TRBJ1-1	-	CASSGQHTEAFF	TGTGCCAGCAGCGGACAGCACACTGAAGCTTTCTTT
TRBV10-3	few	TRBJ2-5	-	CAISGVDQETQYF	TGTGCCATCTCCGGGGTGGATCAAGAGACCCAGTACTTC
TRBV30	few	TRBJ1-5	-	CAWSVKRRESGFHQPQHF	TGTGCCTGGAGTGTAAAAAGGAGGGAGAGTGGGTTTCATCAGCCCCAGCATTTT
TRBV29-1	-	TRBJ1-1	-	CSVRPQGNTEAFF	TGCAGCGTCCGCCCGCAGGGGAACACTGAAGCTTTCTTT
TRBV5-1	few	TRBJ1-1	TRBD1	CASSPSGQLNTEAFF	TGCGCCAGCAGCCCATCGGGACAGTTGAACACTGAAGCTTTCTTT
TRBV6-1	few	TRBJ2-7	TRBD1	CASPGQSYEQYF	TGTGCCAGCCCGGGACAGTCCTACGAGCAGTACTTC
TRBV5-1	few	TRBJ2-5	-	CASSKGRDQETQYF	TGCGCCAGCAGCAAAGGACGGGACCAAGAGACCCAGTACTTC
TRBV20-1	-	TRBJ1-3	-	CSASRRNTIYF	TGCAGTGCTAGTAGACGAAACACCATATATTTT
TRBV4-2	-	TRBJ1-1	-	CASSQVGAEAFF	TGTGCCAGCAGCCAAGTGGGTGCCGAAGCTTTCTTT
TRBV2	-	TRBJ1-2	-	CASTGTSSRYGYTF	TGTGCCAGCACAGGGACCTCGTCGCGCTATGGCTACACCTTC
TRBV19	-	TRBJ1-5	-	CASSRGAAYSNQPQHF	TGTGCCAGTAGTAGAGGGGCAGCCTATAGCAATCAGCCCCAGCATTTT
TRBV5-1	few	TRBJ2-5	TRBD2	CASSPPAGEETQYF	TGCGCCAGCAGCCCCCCAGCGGGAGAGGAGACCCAGTACTTC
TRBV4-2	few	TRBJ2-7	-	CASSQDEQRPSYEQYF	TGTGCCAGCAGCCAAGATGAACAGAGGCCCTCCTACGAGCAGTACTTC
TRBV11-2	few	TRBJ1-5	-	CASSRSLNQPQHF	TGTGCCAGCAGCCGTTCCCTCAATCAGCCCCAGCATTTT
TRBV29-1	few	TRBJ1-3	-	CSVQASGNTIYF	TGCAGCGTCCAAGCCTCTGGAAACACCATATATTTT
TRBV6-5	few	TRBJ1-6	TRBD1	CASSYKGQPYNSPLHF	TGTGCCAGCAGTTACAAGGGACAGCCTTATAATTCACCCCTCCACTTT
TRBV7-2	-	TRBJ2-7	TRBD1	CASSLAGTATYEQYF	TGTGCCAGCAGCTTAGCGGGGACAGCGACCTACGAGCAGTACTTC
TRBV28	few	TRBJ2-3	-	CASSLVGGLRDTQYF	TGTGCCAGCAGTTTAGTGGGCGGCCTCCGGGATACGCAGTATTTT
TRBV29-1	few	TRBJ2-4	-	CSVASVAKNIQYF	TGCAGCGTTGCGTCGGTAGCCAAAAACATTCAGTACTTC
TRBV2	-	TRBJ2-5	-	CASSERETQYF	TGTGCCAGCAGTGAGAGAGAGACCCAGTACTTC
TRBV9	-	TRBJ2-1	TRBD1	CASSVDRGNEQFF	TGTGCCAGCAGCGTGGACAGGGGTAATGAGCAGTTCTTC
TRBV7-2	-	TRBJ2-3	-	CASSPRFSDTQYF	TGTGCCAGCAGTCCCAGGTTTTCAGATACGCAGTATTTT
TRBV30	-	TRBJ2-3	-	CASRAAATDTQYF	TGTGCCTCCCGGGCGGCGGCCACAGATACGCAGTATTTT
TRBV23-1	-	TRBJ2-5	-	CASSQWNSGPPGETQYF	TGCGCCAGCAGTCAATGGAATAGCGGTCCCCCAGGGGAGACCCAGTACTTC
TRBV2	-	TRBJ1-1	-	CASSLSTGNTEAFF	TGTGCCAGCAGTCTGTCTACCGGGAACACTGAAGCTTTCTTT
TRBV29-1	few	TRBJ2-1	-	CSVAATGNWEQFF	TGCAGCGTTGCCGCCACAGGGAACTGGGAGCAGTTCTTC
TRBV5-5	-	TRBJ1-1	-	CASSLGINTEAFF	TGTGCCAGCAGCTTGGGGATAAACACTGAAGCTTTCTTT
TRBV29-1	few	TRBJ2-5	TRBD2	CSAGAGERETQYF	TGCAGCGCCGGAGCGGGGGAGCGAGAGACCCAGTACTTC
TRBV5-1	-	TRBJ2-5	-	CASNRNRVEETQYF	TGCGCCAGCAATAGGAACAGGGTTGAAGAGACCCAGTACTTC
TRBV2	-	TRBJ1-6	-	CASSLLSFDSPLHF	TGTGCCAGCAGTCTACTATCATTCGATTCACCCCTCCACTTT
TRBV5-6	-	TRBJ1-1	TRBD1	CASRGRDRGGWNTEAFF	TGTGCCAGCAGAGGAAGGGACAGGGGAGGGTGGAACACTGAAGCTTTCTTT
TRBV2	-	TRBJ2-3	TRBD2	CASSRTSGPLDTQYF	TGTGCCAGCAGTCGGACTAGCGGCCCCCTAGATACGCAGTATTTT
TRBV6-6	-	TRBJ2-3	TRBD2	CASSSPGRVDTQYF	TGTGCCAGCAGTTCCCCCGGGAGGGTCGATACGCAGTATTTT
TRBV27	few	TRBJ2-7	-	CASYGYSEQYF	TGTGCCAGCTATGGGTACAGCGAGCAGTACTTC
TRBV6-5	few	TRBJ1-1	-	CASSYRGTNTEAFF	TGTGCCAGCAGTTACAGGGGGACGAACACTGAAGCTTTCTTT